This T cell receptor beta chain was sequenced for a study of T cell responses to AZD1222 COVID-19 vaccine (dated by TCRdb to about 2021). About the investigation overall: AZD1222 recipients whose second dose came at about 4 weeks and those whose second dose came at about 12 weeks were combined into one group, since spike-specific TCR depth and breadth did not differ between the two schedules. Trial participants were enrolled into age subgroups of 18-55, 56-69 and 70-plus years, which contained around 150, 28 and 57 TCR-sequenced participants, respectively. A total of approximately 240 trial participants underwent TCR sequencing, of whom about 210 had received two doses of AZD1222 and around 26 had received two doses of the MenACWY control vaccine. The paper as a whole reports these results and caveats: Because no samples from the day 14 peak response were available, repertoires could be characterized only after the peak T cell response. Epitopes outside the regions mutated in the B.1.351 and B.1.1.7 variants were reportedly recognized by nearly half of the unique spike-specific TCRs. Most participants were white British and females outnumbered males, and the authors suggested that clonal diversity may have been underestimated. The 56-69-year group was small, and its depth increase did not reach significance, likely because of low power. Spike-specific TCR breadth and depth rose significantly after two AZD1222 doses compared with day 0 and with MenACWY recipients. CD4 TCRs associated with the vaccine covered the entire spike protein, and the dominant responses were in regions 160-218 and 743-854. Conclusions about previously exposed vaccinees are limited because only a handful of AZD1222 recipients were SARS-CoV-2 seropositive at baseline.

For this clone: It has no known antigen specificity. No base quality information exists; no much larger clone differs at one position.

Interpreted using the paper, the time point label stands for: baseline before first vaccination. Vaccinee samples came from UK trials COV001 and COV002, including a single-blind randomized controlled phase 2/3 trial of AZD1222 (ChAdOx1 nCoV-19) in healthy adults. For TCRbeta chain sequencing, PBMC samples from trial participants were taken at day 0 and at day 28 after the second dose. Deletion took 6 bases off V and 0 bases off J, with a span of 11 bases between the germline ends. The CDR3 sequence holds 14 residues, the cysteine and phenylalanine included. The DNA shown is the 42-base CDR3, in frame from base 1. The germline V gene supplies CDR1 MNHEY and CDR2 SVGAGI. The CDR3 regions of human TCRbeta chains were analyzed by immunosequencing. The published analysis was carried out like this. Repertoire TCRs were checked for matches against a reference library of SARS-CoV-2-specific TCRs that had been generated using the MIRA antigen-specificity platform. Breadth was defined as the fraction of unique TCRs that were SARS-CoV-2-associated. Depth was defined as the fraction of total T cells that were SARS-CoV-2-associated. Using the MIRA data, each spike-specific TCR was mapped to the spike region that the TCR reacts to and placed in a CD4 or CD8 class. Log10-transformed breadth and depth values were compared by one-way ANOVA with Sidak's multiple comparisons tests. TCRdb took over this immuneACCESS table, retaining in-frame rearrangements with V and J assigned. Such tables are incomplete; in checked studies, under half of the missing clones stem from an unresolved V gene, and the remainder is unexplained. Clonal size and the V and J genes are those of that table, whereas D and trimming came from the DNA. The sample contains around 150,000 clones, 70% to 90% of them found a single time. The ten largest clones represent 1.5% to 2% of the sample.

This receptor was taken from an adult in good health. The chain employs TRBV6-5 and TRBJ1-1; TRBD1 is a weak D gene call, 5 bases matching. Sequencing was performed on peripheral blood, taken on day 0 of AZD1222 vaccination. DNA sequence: TGTGCCAGCAGACCCAGGGAGATGAACACTGAAGCTTTCTTT. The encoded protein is CASRPREMNTEAFF.